One TCR beta chain is described in this entry. The time point here: pre-treatment baseline. Blood was drawn before treatment and at week 3 after checkpoint blockade. The sample is drawn from a study of blood T cell dynamics during melanoma immunotherapy. For the study at large: Patients with metastatic melanoma got pembrolizumab or nivolumab-ipilimumab as first-line care.

The protocol was immunoSEQ multiplex PCR, while the TCRdb copy is restricted to in-frame clones and leaves out a portion. This table holds 11,000 to 15,000 clones, around 86% found once. The CDR3 consists of 13 residues. Unmatched junction bases numbered 3, after V lost 3 bases and J lost 11 bases. Germline-derived CDR1 and CDR2 are KGHSH and LQKENI. This receptor was taken from a human donor with melanoma. The chain recombines TRBV18 with TRBJ1-6, with 8 bases aligning to TRBD1. The sequenced sample was blood, obtained from a patient treated with checkpoint blockade. The CDR3 sequence is CASSPDRAAPLHF. The CDR3 DNA reads TGTGCCAGCTCACCGGACAGGGCGGCACCCCTCCACTTT.